This T cell receptor beta chain was obtained from a study of T cell changes during pregnancy in multiple sclerosis (dated by TCRdb to between 2018 and 2020). Concerning the study at large: Changes in the T cell repertoire over the course of pregnancy were examined in this study in women with multiple sclerosis.

The CDR3 runs 14 amino acids, cysteine and phenylalanine included. The only DNA kept is the CDR3, 42 bases in frame from the first base. V is reduced by 4 bases and J by 0 bases, leaving a spacing of 10 bases between them. CDR1 and CDR2, per the germline V gene, are MNHNS and SASEGT. The library was made by the immunoSEQ multiplex PCR assay. Drawn from immuneACCESS, this table holds only the in-frame rearrangements with V and J called that TCRdb kept. Clones are partly lost; checked studies trace under half to an unresolved V gene and leave the rest unexplained. The sample profile shows 55,000 to 70,000 clones; about nine tenths of them were found once. In total, the top ten clones hold about 1.7% of the sample. Details on this clone: Its antigen is unknown. No base quality information exists; no much larger clone differs at one position.

The specimen comprised peripheral blood, sampled after pregnancy. The chain links TRBV6-1 with TRBJ2-7; a confident D gene designation cannot be given. The TCR was taken from a female donor with multiple sclerosis, enrolled in a pregnancy study. The CDR3 sequence is CASSVYFSSYEQYF. In nucleotide form, the sequence is TGTGCCAGCAGTGTTTATTTCAGCTCCTACGAGCAGTACTTC.